The 11 T cell receptor beta chains below were found in one sample sequenced in a study of cytomegalovirus exposure and HLA in healthy donors (dated by TCRdb to the late 2010s). Library preparation used the immunoSEQ multiplex PCR assay. For the multiplex PCR, a mixture combining 60 forward primers for TCR Vbeta segments and 13 reverse primers for TCR Jbeta segments was used. Sourced from immuneACCESS, this table was stored by TCRdb with only in-frame sequences that have V and J called. A share of the clones is absent; for the studies checked, an unresolved V gene accounts for under half, and the remainder has no known explanation. A total of about 170,000 clones appear in this sample, approximately 80% of them only once. The ten top clones hold 0.75% to 0.9% of the sample. The specimen was PBMCs. All receptors come from a young woman in good health and CMV-seronegative.

The chain joins TRBV2 to TRBJ2-2, with 15 bases aligning to TRBD2. Trimming at V came to 4 bases and at J to 5 bases, leaving 2 bases not matched to a gene. Germline CDR1 reads SNHLY; CDR2 reads FYNNEI. The CDR3 runs to 16 residues. CDR3 residues: CASSGTSGRATGELFF. DNA of the CDR3: TGTGCCAGCAGTGGGACTAGCGGGAGGGCAACCGGGGAGCTGTTTTTT.

V usage is TRBV7-9 and J usage is TRBJ2-2; the match to TRBD2 covers 7 bases. The CDR3 has 15 residues. Per germline, CDR1 SEHNR and CDR2 FQNEAQ (reference sequence). J lost 4 bases, V lost 6 bases, and 8 bases had no gene match. DNA of the CDR3: TGTGCCAGCAGTCCAGGACTAGTTGCCACCGGGGAGCTGTTTTTT. This translates into CASSPGLVATGELFF.

The rearrangement joins TRBV19 to TRBJ2-7; TRBD2 matches 13 bases. V shed 5 bases and J 6 bases; nucleotides not matched to a gene: 10. Germline CDR1 is LNHDA and CDR2 is SQIVND (reference sequence). The CDR3 contains 16 residues. The CDR3 reads CASSPPGTSGIGEQYF. CDR3 nucleotide sequence: TGTGCCAGTAGTCCCCCTGGGACTAGCGGGATCGGCGAGCAGTACTTC.

CDR3 bases: TGTGCCAGCAGGCCGGGACAGGTTTTGCACGAGCAGTACTTC. Translation gives CASRPGQVLHEQYF. The chain is built from TRBV27 and TRBJ2-7, with 8 bases fitting TRBD1. CDR3 length: 14 residues. CDR1 and CDR2 from the germline V gene are MNHEY and SMNVEV (reference sequence). The V and J ends lost 6 bases and 5 bases, in that order; junction bases with no gene match: 9.

This clone was found once. The rearrangement links TRBV4-2 to TRBJ2-2; 9 bases map to TRBD1. The CDR3 has 16 amino acids. Trimming removed 3 bases from V and 3 bases from J; junction bases left unmatched: 5. Germline-derived CDR1 and CDR2 are LGHNA and YNFKEQ. DNA of the CDR3: TGTGCCAGCAGCCAGTCCGGGACAGGGTACACCGGGGAGCTGTTTTTT. As protein: CASSQSGTGYTGELFF.

The chain carries TRBV28 and TRBJ1-6; maybe TRBD1 (5 bases). Germline V CDR1 and CDR2: MDHEN, SYDVKM. The V end lost 8 bases, the J end lost 9 bases, and 20 bases lay between the germline ends. The CDR3 runs to 15 residues. The CDR3 region is CASARTGPIGSPLHF. The CDR3 DNA sequence: TGTGCCAGCGCTAGAACAGGACCCATAGGTTCACCCCTCCACTTT.

The chain joins TRBV6-1 to TRBJ1-5; D unclear. In germline, CDR1 is MNHNS, CDR2 SASEGT. Between the trimmed V and J ends, which lost 3 bases and 4 bases, there was a span of 10 bases. The CDR3 runs to 14 residues. The CDR3 region has the DNA TGTGCCAGCAGTGACTTGGCCGGGAATCAGCCCCAGCATTTT. It is translated as CASSDLAGNQPQHF.

V gene TRBV7-9 combines with J gene TRBJ2-5; possible D gene TRBD2, 5 bases. Germline-derived CDR1 and CDR2 are SEHNR and FQNEAQ (reference sequence). V was clipped by 3 bases and J by 2 bases, with 10 bases between them. CDR3 length: 14 amino acids. CDR3 bases: TGTGCCAGCAGCTTTACCGGGAAGCAAGAGACCCAGTACTTC. It encodes CASSFTGKQETQYF. Supplemented by reference TRBV7-9 and TRBJ2-5, the full variable domain reads DTGVSQNPRHKITKRGQNVTFRCDPISEHNRLYWYRQTLGQGPEFLTYFQNEAQLEKSRLLSDRFSAERPKGSFSTLEIQRTEQGDSAMYLCASSFTGKQETQYFGPGTRLLVL.

The rearrangement links TRBV7-2 to TRBJ2-1; 10 bases are a match to TRBD1. There are 15 residues in the CDR3. Germline CDR1 SGHTA, CDR2 FQGNSA. The J segment lost 12 bases and the V segment lost 3 bases, leaving 11 bases of the junction unmatched. The CDR3 DNA sequence: TGTGCCAGCAGCTTCCGGGACAGGGGCCCTTCGGGGCAGTTCTTC. Its protein product is CASSFRDRGPSGQFF.

This chain uses TRBV27 with TRBJ2-7; 8 positions agree with TRBD2. The CDR3 runs 15 residues. V was pared by 3 bases and J by 3 bases, with 7 bases of the junction left unmatched. Germline values: CDR1 MNHEY, CDR2 SMNVEV (reference sequence). The CDR3 spells CASSFATSGIYEQYF. CDR3 in DNA: TGTGCCAGCAGTTTTGCCACTAGCGGAATCTACGAGCAGTACTTC.

This clone showed up just a few times. The chain has TRBV6-4 and TRBJ2-1; 7 bases align to TRBD1. CDR1 is MRHNA and CDR2 is SNTAGT in the germline V gene. The CDR3 has 13 amino acids. V gave up 2 bases and J gave up 5 bases; unmatched junction bases: 0. This CDR3 is CASSDRGHNEQFF. The CDR3 DNA follows: TGTGCCAGCAGTGACAGGGGGCACAATGAGCAGTTCTTC.